This TCR beta chain appears in the sequencing data of a study of beta chain features in type 1 diabetes. Findings and limits, study-wide: Researchers report that Type 1 diabetes patients had moderately but significantly shorter TCRB CDR3s across all four CD4+ subsets. In cDNA sequencing, cells with high TCR expression could be over-represented. PCR, the amplification step, might favor shorter templates, equally in patients and controls. A greater similarity of naive, central memory and Treg TCRB repertoires was seen among patients than among healthy donors.

The study reverse transcribed the entire isolated RNA, so it sequenced expressed TCRB transcripts. Sequencing used immunoSEQ multiplex PCR; TCRdb keeps in-frame clones, though not all of them. The data hold a few hundred thousand clones, with roughly 13% observed a single time. Sorted populations all had greater than 98% purity. The sample holds a few counts of this clone. Its antigen is unidentified. CDR1 and CDR2 (germline): SGHDT, YYEEEE. This CDR3 is 16 amino acids long. V lost 0 bases and J 4 bases, leaving 16 bases between the germline ends. The source of this sequence is a woman in her late teens or twenties with type 1 diabetes. This chain uses TRBV5-6 with TRBJ1-2, with a weak D call TRBD1 (6 bases). The sequenced material came from naive CD4+ T cells from blood. This CDR3 reads CASSLGRIRGAYGYTF. CDR3 coding DNA: TGTGCCAGCAGCTTGGGGAGAATCAGGGGAGCCTATGGCTACACCTTC.